What follows are 10 T cell receptor beta chains derived from one specimen sequenced in a study of molecular identifiers for immune sequencing clone quantification listed by TCRdb under 2018. Library creation used PCR. Sequencing was carried out with an Illumina HiSeq 4000. In TCRdb, the public reads were trimmed at Q25 with fastp and aligned with MiXCR, with productive beta chains retained. Every entry covers one CDR3 protein and lists the most common genes and DNA from its rows. Present in this sample are 460,000 or so distinct CDR3 sequences, about 21% of which were seen just once. Approximately 0.84% of the sample is taken by the ten largest. Sample: naive CD8+ T cells from blood, with Jurkat cell RNA spiked in. This sample's cell subset or site label indicates: FACS-sorted CD8+CD4-CCR7+CD45RA+ naive T cells. Receptor source: a human donor in good health. Some libraries in this study had Jurkat cell RNA spiked in.

The sample holds a few counts of this clonotype. The rearrangement joins TRBV14 to TRBJ2-3; D is tentatively TRBD1 or TRBD2 (6 bases each). V was cut by 3 bases and J by 1 base, with 17 bases left in between. In germline, CDR1 is SGHDN, CDR2 FVKESK. CDR3 length: 17 amino acids. CDR3 bases: TGTGCCAGCAGCCACGTTTGGGGGGCATCGGGCACAGATACGCAGTATTTT. Residues: CASSHVWGASGTDTQYF.

At least ten counts were recorded for this clonotype. The V gene is TRBV4-2, the J gene TRBJ2-2; 10 bases map to TRBD1. The CDR3 is 19 residues long. V lost 5 bases and J lost 5; bases outside the gene matches: 17. The germline V gene has CDR1 LGHNA and CDR2 YNFKEQ. Written as DNA, the CDR3 is TGTGCCAGCAGCAGCGGGACAGGGGAACACCAATTGGGGACCGGGGAGCTGTTTTTT. Translated: CASSSGTGEHQLGTGELFF.

J is TRBJ2-7 and V is TRBV6-2 or TRBV6-3; possibly TRBD1 for D (6 bases). Germline V gives CDR1 MNHEY, CDR2 SVGEGT. Trimming left V 11 bases short and J 4 bases short, with 15 bases between. This CDR3 has 12 residues. The CDR3 sequence is CAGTGGLYEQYF. CDR3 DNA: TGTGCCGGCACTGGGGGCCTTTACGAGCAGTACTTC.

This clonotype was seen ten or more times. V is TRBV7-6 and J is TRBJ2-5; 7 bases match TRBD2. CDR3 length: 19 residues. V shed 5 bases, J shed 1 base, and the junction held 19 bases outside the gene matches. Germline CDR1 SGHVS, CDR2 FNYEAQ. Here the CDR3 reads CASSPYRDYTNHRQETQYF. CDR3 DNA: TGTGCCAGCAGCCCTTACCGGGACTATACCAACCACCGCCAAGAGACCCAGTACTTC.

The rearrangement uses TRBV5-1 and TRBJ1-1; a weak D match, TRBD1 (5 bases). Trimming took off 0 bases at V and 8 bases at J, with 14 bases between the two ends. There are 14 residues in the CDR3. CDR1 is SGHRS, CDR2 YFSETQ, per germline. CDR3 sequence reads: CASSLGGTWEEAFF. The CDR3 coding sequence is TGCGCCAGCAGCTTGGGGGGGACTTGGGAGGAAGCTTTCTTT. The complete variable domain, with remaining parts taken from reference TRBV5-1 and TRBJ1-1, reads KAGVTQTPRYLIKTRGQQVTLSCSPISGHRSVSWYQQTPGQGLQFLFEYFSETQRNKGNFPGRFSGRQFSNSRSEMNVSTLELGDSALYLCASSLGGTWEEAFFGQGTRLTVV.

This clonotype was counted ten times or more. This sequence joins TRBV2 and TRBJ2-3, with 10 bases lining up with TRBD2. This CDR3 is 16 amino acids long. Losses at the gene ends were 4 bases for V and 0 bases for J; bases not matched to a gene: 4. CDR1 and CDR2 (germline): SNHLY, FYNNEI. CDR3 region: CASSALAGASTDTQYF. The CDR3 nucleotides read TGTGCCAGCAGTGCGCTAGCGGGGGCTAGCACAGATACGCAGTATTTT.

The chain employs TRBV12-3 or TRBV12-4 and TRBJ2-3; D assignment may be TRBD1 or TRBD2 (5 bases each). This CDR3 has 15 residues. V shed 4 bases and J shed 0 bases, with 11 bases lying between them. CDR3 nucleotides: TGTGCCAGCAGTTCTCGGGACCCCAGCACAGATACGCAGTATTTT. Its translation: CASSSRDPSTDTQYF.

The chain has TRBV5-3 and TRBJ2-7; D assignment may be TRBD1 or TRBD2 (5 bases each). TRBV5-3 is an ORF, with its function uncertain. CDR3 length: 13 residues. V lost 8 bases and J 4 bases, leaving 16 bases between the germline ends. CDR3 protein: CASSPTGQYEQYF. DNA of the CDR3: TGTGCCAGCAGCCCCACGGGGCAGTACGAGCAGTACTTC.

Ten or more counts support this clonotype. The chain recombines TRBV7-9 with TRBJ2-7; D gene ambiguous. CDR1 is SEHNR and CDR2 is FQNEAQ in the germline V gene (reference sequence). V lost 5 bases and J 0 bases, leaving 11 bases between the germline ends. The CDR3 contains 14 residues. DNA for the CDR3: TGTGCCAGCAGCCCGCCTGGATTCTCCTACGAGCAGTACTTC. It is translated as CASSPPGFSYEQYF.

Here the CDR3 DNA reads TGCGCCAGCAGCCAAGAATTCTACGCAGCGGGGGGGATCAATGAGCAGTTCTTC. Translation: CASSQEFYAAGGINEQFF. This chain uses TRBV4-1 with TRBJ2-1, with 10 positions matching TRBD2. This CDR3 is 18 amino acids long. Unmatched junction bases numbered 11, after V lost 0 bases and J lost 6 bases. CDR1 MGHRA and CDR2 YSYEKL come from the germline V gene.